This T cell receptor (beta chain) was sequenced during a study of T cell clonality in common variable immunodeficiency. TCRdb's copy holds only in-frame clones and misses some; the assay was immunoSEQ multiplex PCR. This sample carries around 40,000 clones, none of them present only once. This clone was picked up many times. The sequence runs out 3 residues before the end of the CDR3; the remainder is reconstructed from the germline J gene. The CDR3 extends over 13 amino acids. Germline V gives CDR1 GTSNPN, CDR2 SVGIG (reference sequence). Trimming left V 2 bases short and J 4 bases short, with 9 bases between.

The TCR comes from a person between 18 and 69 years old in good health. Sequenced material: peripheral blood mononuclear cells. This sequence joins TRBV30 and TRBJ1-5, with D tentatively TRBD1 (5 bases). CDR3 bases read: TGTGCCTGGAGTCGGGCAGGGAATCAGCCC. Its protein is CAWSRAGNQP. The full CDR3 sequence reads CAWSRAGNQPQHF.